The present TCR beta chain was sequenced within a study of cytomegalovirus exposure and HLA in healthy donors. Findings and limits, study-wide: Roughly uniform sequencing depth across donors was assumed, possibly incorrectly. In a later analysis, across HLA loci, associated TCR counts were highest for DRB1, lowest for HLA-C. Among TCR beta chains, those listed as cytomegalovirus-associated numbered 164.

As regards this clone: No antigen is known for it.

Trimming stripped 0 bases from V and 2 bases from J, with 5 bases between. This CDR3 is built from 14 residues. CDR1 and CDR2 from the germline V gene are LGHNA and YSLEER. It was with 60 Vbeta and 13 Jbeta primers that the PCR ran. The protocol was immunoSEQ multiplex PCR, while the TCRdb copy is restricted to in-frame clones and leaves out a portion. This table has some 140,000 clones, roughly 80% appearing once. The sample taken for sequencing was PBMCs. The gene calls are TRBV4-3 and TRBJ2-1; perhaps TRBD1 as D (5 bases). The TCR comes from a man between 18 and 35 years old in good health and CMV-seronegative. This chain's CDR3 is CASSQEDTYNEQFF. CDR3 bases: TGCGCCAGCAGCCAAGAGGACACCTACAATGAGCAGTTCTTC.